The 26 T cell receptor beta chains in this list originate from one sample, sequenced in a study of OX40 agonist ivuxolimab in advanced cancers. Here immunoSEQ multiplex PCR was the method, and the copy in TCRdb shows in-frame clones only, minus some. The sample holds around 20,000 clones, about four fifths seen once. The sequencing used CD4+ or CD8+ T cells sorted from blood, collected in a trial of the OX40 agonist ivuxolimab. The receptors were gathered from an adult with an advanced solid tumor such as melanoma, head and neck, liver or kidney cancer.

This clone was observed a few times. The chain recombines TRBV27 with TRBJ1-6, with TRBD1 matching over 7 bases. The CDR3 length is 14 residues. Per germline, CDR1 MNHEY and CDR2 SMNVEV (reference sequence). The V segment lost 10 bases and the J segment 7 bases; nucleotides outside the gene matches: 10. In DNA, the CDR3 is TGTGCCACCCAGACAGGGTATGGCAATTCACCCCTCCACTTT. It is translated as CATQTGYGNSPLHF.

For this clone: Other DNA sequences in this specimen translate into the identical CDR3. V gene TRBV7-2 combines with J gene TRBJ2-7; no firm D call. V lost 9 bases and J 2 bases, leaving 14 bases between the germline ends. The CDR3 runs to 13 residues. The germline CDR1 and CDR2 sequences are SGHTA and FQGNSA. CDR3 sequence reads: CASSQQNPYEQYF. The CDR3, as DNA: TGTGCCAGTAGCCAGCAGAACCCCTACGAGCAGTACTTC.

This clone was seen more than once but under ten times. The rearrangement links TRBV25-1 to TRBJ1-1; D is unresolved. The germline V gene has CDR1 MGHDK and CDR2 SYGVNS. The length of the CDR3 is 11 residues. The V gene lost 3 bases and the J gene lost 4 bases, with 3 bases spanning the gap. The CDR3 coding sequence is TGTGCCAGCAGTGACATCACTGAAGCTTTCTTT. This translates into CASSDITEAFF.

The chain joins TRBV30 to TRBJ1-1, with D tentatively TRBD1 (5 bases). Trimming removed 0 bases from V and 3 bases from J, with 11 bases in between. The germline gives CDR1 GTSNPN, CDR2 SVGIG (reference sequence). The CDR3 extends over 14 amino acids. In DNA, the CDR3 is TGTGCCTGGAGTGTGTCAGGGTGGGACACTGAAGCTTTCTTT. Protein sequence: CAWSVSGWDTEAFF. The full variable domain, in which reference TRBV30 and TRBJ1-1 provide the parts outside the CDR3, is SQTIHQWPATLVQPVGSPLSLECTVEGTSNPNLYWYRQAAGRGLQLLFYSVGIGQISSEVPQNLSASRPQDRQFILSSKKLLLSDSGFYLCAWSVSGWDTEAFFGQGTRLTVV.

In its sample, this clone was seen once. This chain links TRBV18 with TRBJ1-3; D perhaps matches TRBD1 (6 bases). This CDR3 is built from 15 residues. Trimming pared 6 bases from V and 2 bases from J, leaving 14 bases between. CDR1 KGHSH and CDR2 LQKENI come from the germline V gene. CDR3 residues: CASSSPGTTGNTIYF. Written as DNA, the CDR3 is TGTGCCAGCTCTTCACCCGGGACAACTGGAAACACCATATATTTT.

CDR3 sequence reads: CASSEPPGTGQDTQYF. DNA of the CDR3: TGTGCCAGCAGTGAACCACCCGGGACGGGTCAGGATACGCAGTATTTT. The V gene is TRBV6-1, the J gene TRBJ2-3, with D perhaps matching TRBD1 or TRBD2 (5 bases each). The CDR3 is 16 amino acids. Trimming removed 2 bases from V and 6 bases from J, with 18 bases in between. CDR1 is MNHNS, CDR2 SASEGT, per germline.

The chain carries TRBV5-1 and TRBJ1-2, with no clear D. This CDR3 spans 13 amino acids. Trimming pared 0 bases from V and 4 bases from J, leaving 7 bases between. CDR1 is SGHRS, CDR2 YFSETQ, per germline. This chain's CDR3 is CASSLDTFYGYTF. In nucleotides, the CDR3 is TGCGCCAGCAGCTTGGACACCTTCTATGGCTACACCTTC.

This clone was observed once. The CDR3 is CASSLGAGGPGDEQYF. The CDR3 DNA is TGTGCCAGCAGCTTAGGAGCGGGAGGGCCCGGGGACGAGCAGTACTTC. The V call is TRBV11-3, the J call TRBJ2-7, with TRBD2 identical over 10 bases. J lost 5 bases, V lost 1 base, and 8 bases had no gene match. CDR3 length equals 16 residues. CDR1 is SGHNT and CDR2 is YENEEA in the germline V gene.

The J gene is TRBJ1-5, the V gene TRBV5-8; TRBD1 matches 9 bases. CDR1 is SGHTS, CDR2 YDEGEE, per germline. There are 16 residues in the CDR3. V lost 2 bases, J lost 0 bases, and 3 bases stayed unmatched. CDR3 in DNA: TGTGCCAGCAGCTTAAGGACAGGGGCTAGCAATCAGCCCCAGCATTTT. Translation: CASSLRTGASNQPQHF.

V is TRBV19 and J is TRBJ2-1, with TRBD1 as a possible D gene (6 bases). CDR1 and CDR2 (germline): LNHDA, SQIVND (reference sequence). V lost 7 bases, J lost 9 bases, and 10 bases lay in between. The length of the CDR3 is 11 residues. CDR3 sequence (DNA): TGTGCCAGTAAGGGGGTTGGTGAGCAGTTCTTC. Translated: CASKGVGEQFF. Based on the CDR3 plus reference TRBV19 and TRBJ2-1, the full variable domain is DGGITQSPKYLFRKEGQNVTLSCEQNLNHDAMYWYRQDPGQGLRLIYYSQIVNDFQKGDIAEGYSVSREKKESFPLTVTSAQKNPTAFYLCASKGVGEQFFGPGTRLTVL.

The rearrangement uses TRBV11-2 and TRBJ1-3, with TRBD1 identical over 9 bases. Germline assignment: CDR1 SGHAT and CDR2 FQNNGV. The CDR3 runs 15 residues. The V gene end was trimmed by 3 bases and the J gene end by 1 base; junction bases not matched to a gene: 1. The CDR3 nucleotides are TGTGCCAGCAGCTTTGGGACAGGGTCTGGAAACACCATATATTTT. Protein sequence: CASSFGTGSGNTIYF.

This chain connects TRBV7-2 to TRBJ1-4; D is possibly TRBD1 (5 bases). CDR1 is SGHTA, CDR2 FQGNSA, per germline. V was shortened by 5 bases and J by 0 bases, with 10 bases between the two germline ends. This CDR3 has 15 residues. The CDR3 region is CASSPDSTTNEKLFF. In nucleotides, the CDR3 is TGTGCCAGCAGCCCTGACAGTACAACTAATGAAAAACTGTTTTTT.

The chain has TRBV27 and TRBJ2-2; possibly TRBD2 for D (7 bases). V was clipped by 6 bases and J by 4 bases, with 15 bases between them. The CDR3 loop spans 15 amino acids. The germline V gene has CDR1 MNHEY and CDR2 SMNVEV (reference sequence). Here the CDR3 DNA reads TGTGCCAGCAGCTGGGCGGGGGCTAGCACCGGGGAGCTGTTTTTT. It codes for CASSWAGASTGELFF.

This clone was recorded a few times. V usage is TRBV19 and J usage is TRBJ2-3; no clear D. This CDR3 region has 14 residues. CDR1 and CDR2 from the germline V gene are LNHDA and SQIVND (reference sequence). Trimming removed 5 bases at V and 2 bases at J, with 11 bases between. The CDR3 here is CASSLTIYTDTQYF. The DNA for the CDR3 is TGTGCCAGTAGTCTAACGATTTACACAGATACGCAGTATTTT.

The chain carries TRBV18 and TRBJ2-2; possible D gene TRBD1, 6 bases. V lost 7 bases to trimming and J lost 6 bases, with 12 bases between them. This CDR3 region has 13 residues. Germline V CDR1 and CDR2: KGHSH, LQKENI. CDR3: CASLQQGPGELFF. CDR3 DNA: TGTGCCAGCTTACAACAGGGACCCGGGGAGCTGTTTTTT.

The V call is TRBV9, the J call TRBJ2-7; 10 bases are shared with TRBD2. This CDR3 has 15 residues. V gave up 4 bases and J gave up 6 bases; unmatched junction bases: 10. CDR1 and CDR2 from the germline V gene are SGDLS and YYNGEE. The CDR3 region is CASSRSGGAFGEQYF. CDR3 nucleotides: TGTGCCAGCAGCCGGAGCGGGGGGGCTTTTGGCGAGCAGTACTTC.

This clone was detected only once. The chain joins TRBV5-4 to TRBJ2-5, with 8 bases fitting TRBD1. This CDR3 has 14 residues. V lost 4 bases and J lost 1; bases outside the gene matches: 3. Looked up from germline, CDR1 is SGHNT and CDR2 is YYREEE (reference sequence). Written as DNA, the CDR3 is TGTGCCAGCAGCCCTGACAGGGGCCAAGAGACCCAGTACTTC. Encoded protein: CASSPDRGQETQYF.

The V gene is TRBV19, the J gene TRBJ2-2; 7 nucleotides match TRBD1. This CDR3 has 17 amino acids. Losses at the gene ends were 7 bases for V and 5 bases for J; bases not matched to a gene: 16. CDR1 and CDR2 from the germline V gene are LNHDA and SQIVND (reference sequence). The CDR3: CASTYSPDRVGTGELFF. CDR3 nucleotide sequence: TGTGCCAGTACCTATTCTCCAGACAGGGTTGGGACCGGGGAGCTGTTTTTT.

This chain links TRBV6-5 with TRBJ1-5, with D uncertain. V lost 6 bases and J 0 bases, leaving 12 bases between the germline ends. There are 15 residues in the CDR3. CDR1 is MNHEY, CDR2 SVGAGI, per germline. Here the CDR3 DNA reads TGTGCCAGCAGGATGACGGCTTATAGCAATCAGCCCCAGCATTTT. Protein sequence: CASRMTAYSNQPQHF.

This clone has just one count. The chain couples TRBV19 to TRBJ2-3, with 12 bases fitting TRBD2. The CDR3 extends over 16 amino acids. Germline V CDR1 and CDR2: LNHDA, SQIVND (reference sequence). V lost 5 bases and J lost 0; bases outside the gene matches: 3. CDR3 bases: TGTGCCAGTAGTCCCGGACTAGCGGGAAGCACAGATACGCAGTATTTT. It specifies CASSPGLAGSTDTQYF.

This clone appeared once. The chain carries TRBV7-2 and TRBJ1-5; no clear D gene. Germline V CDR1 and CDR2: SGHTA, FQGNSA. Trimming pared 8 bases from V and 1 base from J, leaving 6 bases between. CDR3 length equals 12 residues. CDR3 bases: TGTGCCAGCGGGTCAAGCAATCAGCCCCAGCATTTT. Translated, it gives CASGSSNQPQHF. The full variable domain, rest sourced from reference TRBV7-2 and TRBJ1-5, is GAGVSQSPSNKVTEKGKDVELRCDPISGHTALYWYRQSLGQGLEFLIYFQGNSAPDKSGLPSDRFSAERTGGSVSTLTIQRTQQEDSAVYLCASGSSNQPQHFGDGTRLSIL.

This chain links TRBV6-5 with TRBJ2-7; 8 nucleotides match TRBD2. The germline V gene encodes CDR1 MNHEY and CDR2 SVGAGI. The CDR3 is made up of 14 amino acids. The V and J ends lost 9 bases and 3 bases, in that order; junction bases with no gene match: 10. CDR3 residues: CASQHSGTVYEQYF. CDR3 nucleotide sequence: TGTGCCAGTCAACATAGCGGGACCGTCTACGAGCAGTACTTC.

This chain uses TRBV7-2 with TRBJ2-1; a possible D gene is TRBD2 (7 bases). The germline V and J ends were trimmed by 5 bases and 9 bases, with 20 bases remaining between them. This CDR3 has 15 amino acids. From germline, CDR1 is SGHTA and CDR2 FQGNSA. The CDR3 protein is CASSRDRTRRGEQFF. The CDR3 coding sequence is TGTGCCAGCAGCCGAGACAGGACTAGGCGGGGTGAGCAGTTCTTC.

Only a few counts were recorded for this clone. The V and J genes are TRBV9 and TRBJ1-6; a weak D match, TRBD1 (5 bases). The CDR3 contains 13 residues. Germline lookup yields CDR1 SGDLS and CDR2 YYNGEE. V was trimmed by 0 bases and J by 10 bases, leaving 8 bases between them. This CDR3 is CASSVGGESPLHF. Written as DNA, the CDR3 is TGTGCCAGCAGCGTAGGAGGGGAATCACCCCTCCACTTT. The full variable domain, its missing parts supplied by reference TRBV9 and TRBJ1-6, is DSGVTQTPKHLITATGQRVTLRCSPRSGDLSVYWYQQSLDQGLQFLIQYYNGEERAKGNILERFSAQQFPDLHSELNLSSLELGDSALYFCASSVGGESPLHFGNGTRLTVT.

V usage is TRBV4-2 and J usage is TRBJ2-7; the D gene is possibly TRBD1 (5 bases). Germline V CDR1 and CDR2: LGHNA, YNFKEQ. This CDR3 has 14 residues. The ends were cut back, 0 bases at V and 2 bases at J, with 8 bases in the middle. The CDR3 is CASSQDTRAYEQYF. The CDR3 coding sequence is TGTGCCAGCAGCCAAGATACCAGGGCCTACGAGCAGTACTTC.

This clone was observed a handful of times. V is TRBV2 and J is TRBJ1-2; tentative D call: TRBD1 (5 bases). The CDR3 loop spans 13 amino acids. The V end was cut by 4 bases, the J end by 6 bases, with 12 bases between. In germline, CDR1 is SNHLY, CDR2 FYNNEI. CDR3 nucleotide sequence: TGTGCCAGCAGTGCACCGGGACCTGATGGCTACACCTTC. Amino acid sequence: CASSAPGPDGYTF. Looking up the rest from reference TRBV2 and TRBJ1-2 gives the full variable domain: EPEVTQTPSHQVTQMGQEVILRCVPISNHLYFYWYRQILGQKVEFLVSFYNNEISEKSEIFDDQFSVERPDGSNFTLKIRSTKLEDSAMYFCASSAPGPDGYTFGSGTRLTVV.